This T cell receptor beta chain was recorded in a study of blood T cells in healthy people across ages. The CDR3 runs 14 residues. Germline V gene sequence: CDR1 SEHNR, CDR2 FQNEAQ (reference sequence). The ends were cut back, 3 bases at V and 5 bases at J, with 14 bases in the middle. A sample-barcoded 5' primer and a J-beta primer mix were used in a second PCR of roughly 6 to 11 cycles. From each sample, at least 2.5 million paired-end reads containing CDR3 were obtained. TCRdb independently ran MiXCR on the 5' RACE reads; one entry per CDR3 protein. This sample has 550,000 to 750,000 distinct CDR3 sequences, with around 21% found just once.

Sequenced: blood. The genes are TRBV7-9 and TRBJ2-7; a weak D match, TRBD1 (5 bases). This sequence was found in a man aged 70 or older in good health. The CDR3 region has the DNA TGTGCCAGCAGCTTGACAGAGAAGAGCCACGAGCAGTACTTC. Translation gives CASSLTEKSHEQYF. Supplemented by reference TRBV7-9 and TRBJ2-7, the full variable domain reads DTGVSQNPRHKITKRGQNVTFRCDPISEHNRLYWYRQTLGQGPEFLTYFQNEAQLEKSRLLSDRFSAERPKGSFSTLEIQRTEQGDSAMYLCASSLTEKSHEQYFGPGTRLTVT.